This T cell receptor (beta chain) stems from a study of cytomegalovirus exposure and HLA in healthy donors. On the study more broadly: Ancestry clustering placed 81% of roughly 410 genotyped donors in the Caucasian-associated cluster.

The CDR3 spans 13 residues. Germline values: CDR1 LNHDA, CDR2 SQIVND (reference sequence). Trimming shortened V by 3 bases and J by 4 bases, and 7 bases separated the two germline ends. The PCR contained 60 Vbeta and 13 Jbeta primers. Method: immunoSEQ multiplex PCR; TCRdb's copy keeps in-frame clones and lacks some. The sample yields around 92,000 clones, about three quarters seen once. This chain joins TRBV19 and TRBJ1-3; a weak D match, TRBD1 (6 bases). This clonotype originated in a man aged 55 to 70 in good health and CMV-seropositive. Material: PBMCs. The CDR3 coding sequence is TGTGCCAGTAGTATCCAGGGGGGAAACACCATATATTTT. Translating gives CASSIQGGNTIYF.